This TCR beta chain was recorded in a study of human T cells and chemical hapten exposure. Unique molecular identifiers were affixed to discrete cDNA molecules within the library. One entry per CDR3 protein results from TCRdb running MiXCR on the RACE reads. The sample has some 91,000 distinct CDR3 sequences, around a quarter seen once; the top ten hold under 13%. This clonotype was seen only a few times. Its antigen is not identified. Time point given: patch test 3, about 24 weeks after DPC sensitization. Treatment noted: therapeutic diphenylcyclopropenone sensitization with weekly scalp DPC. Someone pulled total RNA out of unfractionated whole blood. General study points: Significantly greater numbers of large CDR3 similarity clusters came from expanded TCRs than from controls. After DPC sensitization, TCRs above 1 in 1000 frequency showed no change.

The sequencing here drew on whole blood, taken in connection with sensitization to the hapten diphenylcyclopropenone (DPC). This receptor was taken from a man aged 40-50 years with alopecia areata. Some clones in this sample may be carry-over from other donors' samples.

CDR3 residues: CASSPQGFTGELFF. For the CDR3, the DNA is TGTGCCAGCAGCCCCCAGGGGTTCACCGGGGAGCTGTTTTTT. The chain combines TRBV3-1 with TRBJ2-2, with D tentatively TRBD1 (6 bases). The V end was cut by 4 bases, the J end by 4 bases, with 10 bases between. The CDR3 covers 14 residues. Germline lookup yields CDR1 LGHDT and CDR2 YNNKEL (reference sequence).